This TCR beta chain was recorded in a study of neurological immune-mediated disorders (dated by TCRdb to the late 2010s). Some background on the complete study: Peripheral blood TCR-beta repertoires from HTLV-I-associated myelopathy (HAM/TSP) patients, multiple sclerosis patients and healthy controls were compared by UMI-based sequencing. The approximately 99 TCR-beta libraries included longitudinal samples, technical triplicates and paired sorted CD4+ and CD8+ T-cell subsets alongside PBMC samples. The cohort included 60 to 70 subjects: approximately 14 with HAM/TSP, around 34 with multiple sclerosis, and 20 or so healthy controls. Overall study outcomes, separate from this receptor: Across subjects, expanded clones never shared an identical CDR3 amino acid sequence, which suggests that the TCR-beta repertoires in every group were private. The highest TCR clonal expansion was observed in HAM/TSP patients, whereas the lowest was observed in MS patients, even when compared with healthy controls.

There are many counts of this clonotype. What antigen it recognizes has not been identified. No much larger clone is present one base from it, and per-base qualities are unavailable. The germline V gene encodes CDR1 SGHDT and CDR2 YYEEEE. Counted from cysteine to phenylalanine, this CDR3 has 13 amino acids. CDR3 DNA is the only sequence kept; it has 39 bases, read in frame from the first base. The V and J ends are trimmed by 4 bases and 8 bases, leaving 10 bases between them. Unsorted PBMC libraries were generated from 2 million PBMCs stored in RNAlater at -80 °C until RNA extraction. PBMCs were separated from peripheral blood using Ficoll-Hypaque density gradient centrifugation and then cryopreserved in liquid nitrogen. To synthesize cDNA, template-switch 5'RACE was performed with a primer carrying a 10-nucleotide random unique molecular identifier so that each TCR transcript was tagged. Every sequencing run yielded over 190 million TCR-beta sequences covering 15-18 subjects. The RNeasy kit was used for extraction of total RNA. Using the KAPA Real-time Library Amplification kit, TCR-beta VDJ regions were amplified with primers for the TCR constant region and the 5'RACE anchor. Sample indexes and Illumina adaptors were added in a first PCR, and a second PCR then increased library yield. After Ampure bead purification, the TCR product of roughly 650 bp was size-selected on a 2% E-gel SizeSelection system. Before pooling, library quality was assessed on a Bioanalyzer, concentration was determined with Qubit, and library quantification was performed with the Kapa Library Quantification kit. An Illumina HiSeq 2500 sequenced the libraries paired-end 2 x 150 bp. To increase sequence diversity, about 25-31% phiX was spiked into each library pool. The study's own analysis went as follows. The UMI-based MiGEC pipeline processed quality-filtered reads and removed over 85% of raw TCR sequences during error correction. IMGT germline references were used for aligning VDJ genes, and each clonotype was defined as a unique CDR3 amino acid sequence together with its V-J genes. Clonal expansion, Shannon diversity, and CDR3 relatedness (CalcPairwiseDistances, ClusterSamples) were evaluated with VDJtools, and phylogenetic trees were built with CLCbio workbench. Clones with at least 8 unique UMIs were defined as expanded, with this threshold being based on coefficient-of-variation modelling across technical triplicates. TCRdb ran its own pipeline on the public reads, namely fastp trimming at Q25 and MiXCR clone calling, and kept in-frame beta chains. Merged by CDR3 protein, the rows form single entries marked with the most common genes and DNA. TCRdb, rather than the study authors, made the V and J calls. In all, the sample holds about 36,000 distinct CDR3 sequences, and approximately 10% of those were seen once. The top ten clones comprise approximately 6.3% of the sample.

The chain joins TRBV5-6 to TRBJ1-6; the D gene cannot be resolved reliably. The clonotype comes from a woman aged 30 to 39 with HTLV-1-associated myelopathy (HAM/TSP). The sample consisted of PBMCs. The encoded CDR3 is CASSGPLYSPLHF. DNA sequence: TGTGCCAGCAGCGGGCCCCTTTATTCACCCCTCCACTTT.